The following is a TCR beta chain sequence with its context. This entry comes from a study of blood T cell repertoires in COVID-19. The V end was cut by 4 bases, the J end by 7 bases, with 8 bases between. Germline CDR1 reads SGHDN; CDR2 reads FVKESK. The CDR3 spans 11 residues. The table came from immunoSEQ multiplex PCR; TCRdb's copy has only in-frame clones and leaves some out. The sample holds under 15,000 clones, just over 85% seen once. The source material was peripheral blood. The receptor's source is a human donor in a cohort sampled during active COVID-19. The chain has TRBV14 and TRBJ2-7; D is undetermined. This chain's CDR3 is CASSRGEEQYF. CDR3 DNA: TGTGCCAGCAGCCGCGGTGAAGAGCAGTACTTC.